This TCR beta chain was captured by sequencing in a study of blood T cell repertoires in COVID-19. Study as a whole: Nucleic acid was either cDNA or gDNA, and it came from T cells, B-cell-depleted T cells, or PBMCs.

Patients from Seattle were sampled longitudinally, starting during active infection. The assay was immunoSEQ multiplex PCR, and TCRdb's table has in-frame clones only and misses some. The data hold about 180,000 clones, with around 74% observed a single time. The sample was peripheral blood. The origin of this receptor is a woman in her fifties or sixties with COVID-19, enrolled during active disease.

CDR3 nucleotides: TGCGCCAGCAGCTTGGCACCCCCTAGCGGGGATAGCACAGATACGCAGTATTTT. Encoded protein: CASSLAPPSGDSTDTQYF. The chain is built from TRBV5-1 and TRBJ2-3, with 9 positions matching TRBD2. The length of the CDR3 is 18 residues. CDR1 is SGHRS and CDR2 is YFSETQ in the germline V gene. The junction had 8 bases not matched to a gene; V was cut back by 0 bases and J by 0 bases.